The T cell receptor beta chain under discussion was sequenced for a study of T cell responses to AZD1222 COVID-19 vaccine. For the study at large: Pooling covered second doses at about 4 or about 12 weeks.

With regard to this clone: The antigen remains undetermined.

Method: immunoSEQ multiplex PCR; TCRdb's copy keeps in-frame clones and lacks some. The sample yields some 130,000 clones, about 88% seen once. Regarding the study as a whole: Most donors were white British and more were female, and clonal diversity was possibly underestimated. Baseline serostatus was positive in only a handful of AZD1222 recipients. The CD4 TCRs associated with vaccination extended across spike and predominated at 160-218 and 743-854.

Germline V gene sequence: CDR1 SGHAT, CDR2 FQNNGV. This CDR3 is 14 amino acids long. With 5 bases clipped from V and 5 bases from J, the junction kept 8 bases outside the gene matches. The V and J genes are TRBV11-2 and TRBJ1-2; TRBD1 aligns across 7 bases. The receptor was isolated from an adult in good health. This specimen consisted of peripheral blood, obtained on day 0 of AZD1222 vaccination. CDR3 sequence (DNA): TGTGCCAGCAGCCGAGGGTGGGACAGTTATGGCTACACCTTC. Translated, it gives CASSRGWDSYGYTF.